Sequencing of this T cell receptor (beta chain) was carried out in a study of shared clonotypes between healthy human individuals. This clone was counted ten times or more. The germline V gene has CDR1 LNHDA and CDR2 SQIVND (reference sequence). Trimming stripped 3 bases from V and 3 bases from J, with 18 bases between. CDR3 size: 17 residues. CD8 memory cells included CD45RO+ cells plus CCR7-negative CD45RA+ TemRA cells. Here immunoSEQ multiplex PCR was the method, and the copy in TCRdb shows in-frame clones only, minus some. The sample has 85,000 to 100,000 clones, 67% seen once. The sequence came from a man aged 25-40 years in good health. The rearrangement uses TRBV19 and TRBJ2-1; D possibly matches TRBD1 or TRBD2 (6 bases each). The sequenced sample consisted of memory CD8+ T cells sorted from blood. Subset denoted: CD45RO+ cells pooled with CCR7-negative TemRA cells. The chain's CDR3 is CASSISPPQGLYNEQFF. In DNA, the CDR3 is TGTGCCAGTAGTATCTCGCCTCCACAGGGACTCTACAATGAGCAGTTCTTC.